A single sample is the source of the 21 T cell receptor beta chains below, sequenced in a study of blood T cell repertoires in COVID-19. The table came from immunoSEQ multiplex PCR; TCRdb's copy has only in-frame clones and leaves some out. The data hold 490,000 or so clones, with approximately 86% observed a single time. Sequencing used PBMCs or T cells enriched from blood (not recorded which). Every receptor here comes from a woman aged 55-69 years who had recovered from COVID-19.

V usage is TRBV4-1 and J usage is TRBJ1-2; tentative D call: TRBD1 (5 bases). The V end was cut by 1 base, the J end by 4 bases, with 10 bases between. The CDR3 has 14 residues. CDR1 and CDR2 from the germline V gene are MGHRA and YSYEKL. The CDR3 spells CASSQGRQGYGYTF. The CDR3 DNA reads TGCGCCAGCAGCCAAGGGCGTCAGGGCTATGGCTACACCTTC.

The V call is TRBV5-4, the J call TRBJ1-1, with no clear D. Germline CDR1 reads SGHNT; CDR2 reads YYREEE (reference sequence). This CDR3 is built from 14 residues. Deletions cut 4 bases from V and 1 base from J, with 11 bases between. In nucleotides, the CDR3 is TGTGCCAGCAGCGCATACACCGCGAACACTGAAGCTTTCTTT. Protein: CASSAYTANTEAFF.

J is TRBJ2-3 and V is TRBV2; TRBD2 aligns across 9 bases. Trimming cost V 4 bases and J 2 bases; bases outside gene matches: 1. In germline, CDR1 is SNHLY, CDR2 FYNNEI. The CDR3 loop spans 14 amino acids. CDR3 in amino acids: CASSASGDTDTQYF. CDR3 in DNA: TGTGCCAGCAGTGCTAGCGGGGACACAGATACGCAGTATTTT.

The CDR3 spells CASSPTGGDYGYTF. Here the CDR3 DNA reads TGCGCCAGCAGCCCTACAGGGGGCGACTATGGCTACACCTTC. The rearrangement uses TRBV5-1 and TRBJ1-2; TRBD1 matches 9 bases. The V segment lost 4 bases and the J segment 3 bases; nucleotides outside the gene matches: 4. Germline V lookup: CDR1 SGHRS, CDR2 YFSETQ. The CDR3 consists of 14 residues.

CDR3 nucleotide sequence: TGTGCCAGCTCACACGATGACAGGGGGCGCGCGGATGGCTACACCTTC. It is translated as CASSHDDRGRADGYTF. This sequence joins TRBV18 and TRBJ1-2, with 10 positions matching TRBD1. This CDR3 is built from 16 residues. J was trimmed by 6 bases and V by 4 bases; bases with no gene match: 11. Germline loops: CDR1 KGHSH, CDR2 LQKENI.

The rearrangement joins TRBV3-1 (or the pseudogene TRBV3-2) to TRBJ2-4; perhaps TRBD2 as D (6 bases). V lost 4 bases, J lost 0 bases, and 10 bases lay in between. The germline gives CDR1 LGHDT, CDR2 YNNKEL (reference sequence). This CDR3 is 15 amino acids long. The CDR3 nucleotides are TGTGCCAGCAGCCGCGGGACTTTAGCCAAAAACATTCAGTACTTC. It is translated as CASSRGTLAKNIQYF.

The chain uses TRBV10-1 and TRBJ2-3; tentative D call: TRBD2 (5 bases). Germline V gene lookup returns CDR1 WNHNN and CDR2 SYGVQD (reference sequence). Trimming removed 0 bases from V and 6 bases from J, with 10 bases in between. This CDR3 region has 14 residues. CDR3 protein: CASSESPSQDTQYF. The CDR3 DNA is TGCGCCAGCAGTGAGTCGCCTAGCCAGGATACGCAGTATTTT.

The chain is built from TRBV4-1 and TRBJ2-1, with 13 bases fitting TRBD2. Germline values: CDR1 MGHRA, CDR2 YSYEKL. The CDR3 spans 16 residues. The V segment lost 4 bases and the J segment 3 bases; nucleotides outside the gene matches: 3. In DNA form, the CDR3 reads TGCGCCAGCAGCCTACGACTAGCGGGGGGCTACAATGAGCAGTTCTTC. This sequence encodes CASSLRLAGGYNEQFF.

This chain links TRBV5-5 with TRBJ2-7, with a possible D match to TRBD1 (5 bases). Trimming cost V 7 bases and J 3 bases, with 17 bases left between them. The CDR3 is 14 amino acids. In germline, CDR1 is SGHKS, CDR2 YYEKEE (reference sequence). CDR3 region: CASRRLGHFYEQYV. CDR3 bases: TGTGCCAGCCGCCGCCTCGGACATTTCTACGAGCAGTACGTC.

CDR3 in amino acids: CASSPGRSQETQYF. CDR3 sequence (DNA): TGTGCCAGCAGCCCGGGGAGGAGCCAAGAGACCCAGTACTTC. The chain is built from TRBV5-4 and TRBJ2-5, with D perhaps TRBD2 (6 bases). The CDR3 covers 14 residues. Germline CDR1 is SGHNT and CDR2 is YYREEE (reference sequence). V shed 4 bases and J shed 1 base, with 11 bases lying between them.

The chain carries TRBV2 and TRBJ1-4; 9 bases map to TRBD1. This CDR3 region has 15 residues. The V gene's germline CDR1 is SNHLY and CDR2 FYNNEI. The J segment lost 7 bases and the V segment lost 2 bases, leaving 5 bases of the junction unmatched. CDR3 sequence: CASSETGTGTEKLFF. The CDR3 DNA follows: TGTGCCAGCAGTGAAACCGGGACAGGGACTGAAAAACTGTTTTTT.

CDR3 DNA sequence: TGTGCCAGCAGATTGAGCGGGGGAAATGAGCAGTTCTTC. Translation gives CASRLSGGNEQFF. This chain uses TRBV2 with TRBJ2-1; 8 nucleotides line up with TRBD2. The CDR3 is made up of 13 amino acids. The ends lost 6 bases at V and 7 bases at J; junction bases unmatched: 5. The germline V gene encodes CDR1 SNHLY and CDR2 FYNNEI.

This chain's CDR3 is CASVRQGNSPLHF. For the CDR3, the DNA is TGTGCCAGCGTAAGACAGGGTAACTCACCCCTCCACTTT. The rearrangement links TRBV6-5 to TRBJ1-6, with TRBD1 matching 7 bases. This CDR3 comprises 13 residues. Per germline, CDR1 MNHEY and CDR2 SVGAGI. Trimming at V came to 8 bases and at J to 10 bases, leaving 8 bases not matched to a gene.

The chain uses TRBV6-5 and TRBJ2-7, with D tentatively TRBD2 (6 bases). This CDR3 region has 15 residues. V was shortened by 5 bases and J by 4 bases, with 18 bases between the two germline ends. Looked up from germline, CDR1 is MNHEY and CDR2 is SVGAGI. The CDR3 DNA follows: TGTGCCAGCAGTCGCTACTCGGCGGCGGGATACGAGCAGTACGTC. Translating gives CASSRYSAAGYEQYV.

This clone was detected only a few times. As DNA, the CDR3 is TGTGCCAGCAGGACAGCGGGTTTTTCGTCTGAAGCTTTCTTT. It codes for CASRTAGFSSEAFF. The chain is built from TRBV6-4 and TRBJ1-1; D possibly corresponds to TRBD1 (5 bases). V was clipped by 6 bases and J by 6 bases, with 17 bases between them. The CDR3 has 14 amino acids. CDR1 is MRHNA and CDR2 is SNTAGT in the germline V gene.

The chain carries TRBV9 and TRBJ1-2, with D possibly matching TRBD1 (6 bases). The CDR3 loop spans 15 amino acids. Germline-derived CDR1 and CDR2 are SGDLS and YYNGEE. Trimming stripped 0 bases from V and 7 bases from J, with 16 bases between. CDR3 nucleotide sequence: TGTGCCAGCAGCGTAGATGACAGGAACCCCCGTGGCTACACCTTC. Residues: CASSVDDRNPRGYTF.

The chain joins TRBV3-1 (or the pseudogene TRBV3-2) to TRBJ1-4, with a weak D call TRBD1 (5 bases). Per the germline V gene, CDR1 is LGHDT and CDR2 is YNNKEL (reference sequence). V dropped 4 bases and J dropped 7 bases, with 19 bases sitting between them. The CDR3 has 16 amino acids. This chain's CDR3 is CASSPTELGLREKLFF. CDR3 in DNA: TGTGCCAGCAGCCCGACAGAATTGGGCTTGCGTGAAAAACTGTTTTTT.

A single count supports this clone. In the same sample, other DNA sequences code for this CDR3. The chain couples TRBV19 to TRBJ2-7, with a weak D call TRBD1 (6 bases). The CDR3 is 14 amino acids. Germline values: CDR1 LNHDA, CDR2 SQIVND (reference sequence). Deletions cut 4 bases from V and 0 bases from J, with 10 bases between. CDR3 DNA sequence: TGTGCCAGTAGTACGACAGGTCACTCCTACGAGCAGTACTTC. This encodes CASSTTGHSYEQYF.

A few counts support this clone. The CDR3 nucleotides read TGTGCCAGCAGCTTACCCGGGGGGAGCTCCTACGAGCAGTACTTC. Residues: CASSLPGGSSYEQYF. The rearrangement uses TRBV7-2 and TRBJ2-7; 7 bases map to TRBD2. The V gene end was trimmed by 2 bases and the J gene end by 0 bases; junction bases not matched to a gene: 4. The length of the CDR3 is 15 residues. Looked up from germline, CDR1 is SGHTA and CDR2 is FQGNSA.

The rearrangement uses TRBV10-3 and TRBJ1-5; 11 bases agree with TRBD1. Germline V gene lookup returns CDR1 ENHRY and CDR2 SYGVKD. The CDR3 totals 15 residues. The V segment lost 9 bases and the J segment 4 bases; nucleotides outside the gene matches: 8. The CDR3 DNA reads TGTGCCATTTCCCGGGACAGGGGGGCAAATCAGCCCCAGCATTTT. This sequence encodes CAISRDRGANQPQHF.

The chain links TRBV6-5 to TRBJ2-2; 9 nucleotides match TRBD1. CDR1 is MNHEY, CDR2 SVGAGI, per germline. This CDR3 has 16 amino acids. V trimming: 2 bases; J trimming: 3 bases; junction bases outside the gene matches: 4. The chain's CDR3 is CASSYRWTGDTGELFF. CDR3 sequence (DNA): TGTGCCAGCAGTTACAGATGGACAGGGGACACCGGGGAGCTGTTTTTT.